This TCR beta chain appears in the sequencing data of a study of blood T cell repertoires in COVID-19. About the research overall: Samples representing acute and convalescent COVID-19 were sourced from the United States, Italy and Spain. Sample material is recorded as cDNA or gDNA derived from T cells, B-cell-depleted T cells, or PBMCs.

Authors' processing steps: Quantification of nucleated cells was approximated via reference gene primer amplification. The data were produced by immunoSEQ multiplex PCR, yet TCRdb's version contains in-frame clones alone and is incomplete. D and trimming come from the DNA, and the V and J calls and clone size come from that table. This sample carries almost 25,000 clones, around four fifths of them seen once, and the ten largest clones take about 9%. This CDR3 region has 16 residues. Per germline, CDR1 SGHTA and CDR2 FQGNSA. V dropped 6 bases and J dropped 4; count of bases not matched to a gene: 12.

The genes are TRBV7-2 and TRBJ2-3; 8 positions match TRBD1. The specimen was peripheral blood. The TCR originated in a human donor in a cohort sampled during active COVID-19. In nucleotides, the CDR3 is TGTGCCAGCAGTAATTTCCCCAGGGGGCCGCCAGATACGCAGTATTTT. Translating it yields CASSNFPRGPPDTQYF. Using reference TRBV7-2 and TRBJ2-3 for the parts outside the CDR3, the full variable domain is GAGVSQSPSNKVTEKGKDVELRCDPISGHTALYWYRQSLGQGLEFLIYFQGNSAPDKSGLPSDRFSAERTGGSVSTLTIQRTQQEDSAVYLCASSNFPRGPPDTQYFGPGTRLTVL.